The rows below give T cell receptor beta chains drawn from one sample of a study of shared clonotypes between healthy human individuals. Generated by immunoSEQ multiplex PCR, the TCRdb table keeps only in-frame clones and is missing some. The top ten clones hold approximately 0.3% of a sample with roughly 380,000 clones, about 96% of them seen once. What was sequenced was memory CD8+ T cells sorted from blood. Receptors were obtained from a man between 25 and 39 years old in good health. The CDR3 runs from the conserved cysteine through the conserved F or W. The order of the fields is CDR3 length, J gene, D gene, clone size, V gene, CDR3 protein, CDR3 DNA. The D gene is left open where the match is weak. Clone size is stated in some rows and not others, as once, few, many or a class when expanded.

cdr3_length: 16
j_call: TRBJ2-1
d_call: TRBD1
clone_size: .
v_call: TRBV6-6
cdr3_aa: CASSSQDRVGGNEQFF
cdr3_nt: TGTGCCAGCAGTTCGCAGGACAGGGTAGGGGGCAATGAGCAGTTCTTC

cdr3_length: 13
j_call: TRBJ1-5
d_call: .
clone_size: .
v_call: TRBV6-5
cdr3_aa: CASSSTGNQPQHF
cdr3_nt: TGTGCCAGCAGTTCTACAGGGAATCAGCCCCAGCATTTT

cdr3_length: 15
j_call: TRBJ2-7
d_call: .
clone_size: .
v_call: TRBV6-5
cdr3_aa: CASKRSRGTSYEQYF
cdr3_nt: TGTGCCAGCAAAAGGAGTAGAGGGACGTCCTACGAGCAGTACTTC

cdr3_length: 13
j_call: TRBJ2-7
d_call: TRBD1
clone_size: .
v_call: TRBV2
cdr3_aa: CASRQTGAHEQYF
cdr3_nt: TGTGCCAGCAGGCAGACAGGGGCCCACGAGCAGTACTTC

cdr3_length: 14
j_call: TRBJ2-7
d_call: .
clone_size: once
v_call: TRBV7-9
cdr3_aa: CASSSQGFSYEQYF
cdr3_nt: TGTGCCAGCAGCTCGCAGGGGTTTTCCTACGAGCAGTACTTC

cdr3_length: 13
j_call: TRBJ2-1
d_call: .
clone_size: .
v_call: TRBV4-1
cdr3_aa: CASSQRSGGEQFF
cdr3_nt: TGCGCCAGCAGCCAACGGAGCGGTGGTGAGCAGTTCTTC

cdr3_length: 15
j_call: TRBJ2-5
d_call: .
clone_size: .
v_call: TRBV30
cdr3_aa: CAWSVPGPLQETQYF
cdr3_nt: TGTGCCTGGAGTGTACCCGGACCCCTCCAAGAGACCCAGTACTTC

cdr3_length: 14
j_call: TRBJ1-3
d_call: TRBD1
clone_size: .
v_call: TRBV28
cdr3_aa: CASSPQGARNTIYF
cdr3_nt: TGTGCCAGCAGTCCACAGGGGGCAAGAAACACCATATATTTT

cdr3_length: 16
j_call: TRBJ2-1
d_call: .
clone_size: .
v_call: TRBV19
cdr3_aa: CASSRIWRVSYNEQFF
cdr3_nt: TGTGCCAGTAGCCGAATTTGGCGGGTTTCCTACAATGAGCAGTTCTTC

cdr3_length: 13
j_call: TRBJ2-3
d_call: TRBD2
clone_size: once
v_call: TRBV28
cdr3_aa: CASTGGGTDTQYF
cdr3_nt: TGTGCCAGCACCGGGGGGGGCACAGATACGCAGTATTTT

cdr3_length: 13
j_call: TRBJ2-1
d_call: .
clone_size: once
v_call: TRBV5-1
cdr3_aa: CASSLGGFNEQFF
cdr3_nt: TGCGCCAGCAGCTTGGGGGGCTTTAATGAGCAGTTCTTC

cdr3_length: 18
j_call: TRBJ2-6
d_call: .
clone_size: .
v_call: TRBV27
cdr3_aa: CASSPRRAKSSGANVLTF
cdr3_nt: TGTGCCAGCAGTCCCCGGAGGGCGAAAAGCTCTGGGGCCAACGTCCTGACTTTC

cdr3_length: 17
j_call: TRBJ2-2
d_call: TRBD1
clone_size: .
v_call: TRBV7-3
cdr3_aa: CASSFPDRGWNTGELFF
cdr3_nt: TGTGCCAGCAGCTTCCCTGACAGGGGATGGAACACCGGGGAGCTGTTTTTT

cdr3_length: 15
j_call: TRBJ1-2
d_call: TRBD1
clone_size: .
v_call: TRBV6-6
cdr3_aa: CASSSPEGAFYGYTF
cdr3_nt: TGTGCCAGCAGTTCTCCAGAGGGGGCATTCTATGGCTACACCTTC

cdr3_length: 12
j_call: TRBJ2-7
d_call: .
clone_size: .
v_call: TRBV5-6
cdr3_aa: CASSSVRGEQYF
cdr3_nt: TGTGCCAGCAGCTCCGTGAGGGGCGAGCAGTACTTC

cdr3_length: 15
j_call: TRBJ1-6
d_call: .
clone_size: .
v_call: TRBV27
cdr3_aa: CASSLGRSYNSPLHF
cdr3_nt: TGTGCCAGCAGTTTAGGACGCTCCTATAATTCACCCCTCCACTTT

cdr3_length: 15
j_call: TRBJ1-1
d_call: TRBD1
clone_size: .
v_call: TRBV7-2
cdr3_aa: CASSPDRGRYTEAFF
cdr3_nt: TGTGCCAGCAGCCCGGACAGGGGGCGGTACACTGAAGCTTTCTTT

cdr3_length: 14
j_call: TRBJ1-1
d_call: .
clone_size: .
v_call: TRBV5-6
cdr3_aa: CASSSGRMNTEAFF
cdr3_nt: TGTGCCAGCAGCTCCGGACGGATGAACACTGAAGCTTTCTTT

cdr3_length: 15
j_call: TRBJ2-1
d_call: TRBD2
clone_size: .
v_call: TRBV7-9
cdr3_aa: CASSAGLASYNEQFF
cdr3_nt: TGTGCCAGCAGCGCGGGACTAGCGTCCTACAATGAGCAGTTCTTC

cdr3_length: 11
j_call: TRBJ1-2
d_call: .
clone_size: .
v_call: TRBV20-1
cdr3_aa: CSGGGDYGYTF
cdr3_nt: TGCAGCGGGGGGGGCGACTATGGCTACACCTTC

cdr3_length: 12
j_call: TRBJ2-1
d_call: .
clone_size: .
v_call: TRBV15
cdr3_aa: CATSRDYNEQFF
cdr3_nt: TGTGCCACCAGCAGAGACTACAATGAGCAGTTCTTC

cdr3_length: 15
j_call: TRBJ2-7
d_call: TRBD1
clone_size: .
v_call: TRBV6-6
cdr3_aa: CASSRQGSTLSEQYF
cdr3_nt: TGTGCCAGCAGTCGACAGGGTTCGACCCTCTCCGAGCAGTACTTC

cdr3_length: 15
j_call: TRBJ2-7
d_call: TRBD2
clone_size: .
v_call: TRBV9
cdr3_aa: CASSRGLAGRNEQYF
cdr3_nt: TGTGCCAGCAGCAGAGGACTAGCGGGACGGAACGAGCAGTACTTC